This TCR beta chain was captured in a study of CD8+CD57+ T cells in acquired aplastic anemia. Patients picked for sequencing had shown CD8+CD57+ cell expansion detected by flow cytometry. Severe acquired aplastic anemia was present in all patients. Sampling of blood occurred while the patients had still received no therapy. The CDR3 runs 15 residues. From germline, CDR1 is SGHNT and CDR2 YENEEA. The ends were cut back, 4 bases at V and 3 bases at J, with 16 bases in the middle. Study conclusions and caveats: Patients and controls shared under 35 CD8+ CDR3 sequences, which appeared highly expressed in patients and within their immunodominant clones.

Genomic DNA provided the template from which TCR beta VDJ and CDR3 profiles were obtained. MiXCR, run by TCRdb on the reads, gives a single entry per CDR3 protein. The sample contains under 200,000 distinct CDR3 sequences, 48% of which appear only once. With regard to this clonotype: Its specificity is not known.

The specimen was sorted CD4+, CD8+, or CD8+CD57+ T cells (not recorded which) from PBMCs. The chain joins TRBV11-3 to TRBJ2-7; D may be TRBD1 or TRBD2 (6 bases each). This clonotype was obtained from a human donor with aplastic anemia. The CDR3 loop reads CASSSTRGALYEQYF. DNA of the CDR3: TGTGCCAGCAGCTCTACAAGGGGGGCCCTCTACGAGCAGTACTTC.